The entry below gives a single T cell receptor beta chain sequence along with its context. Its antigen specificity is not known. No base qualities exist here, and no much larger clone lies one base off it. The instrument given in TCRdb is Illumina HiSeq 1500. TCRdb handled the public reads itself, with Q25 trimming in fastp and clone calling in MiXCR, and kept productive beta chains. Here each entry gathers all rows of one CDR3 protein and keeps the most common genes and DNA. In this sample the table shows about 890,000 distinct CDR3 sequences, about a third of which occur a single time. Of the sample, over 13% is held by the ten largest clones. The germline ends are 10 bases apart after V is trimmed by 8 bases and J by 4 bases. Counted from cysteine to phenylalanine, this CDR3 has 12 amino acids. The DNA shown is the 36-base CDR3, in frame from base 1. Sequences LNHNV (CDR1) and YYDKDF (CDR2) are obtained from the germline V gene (reference sequence).

Reading the label with the study, this specimen's treatment or condition is: in vitro stimulation with specific CMV peptide epitopes to enrich CMV-specific T cells. The sample comes from a study of T cell repertoires in cytomegalovirus infection (dated by TCRdb to 2018 to 2020). Study-level background: The peptide stimulations were aimed at well-studied HLA-B-restricted epitopes as well as recently identified HLA-C-restricted CMV epitopes, whose presentation resists viral immunomodulation. Donor HLA type was relevant to the analysis, because carriage of CMV infection together with the matching HLA type was indicated by public TCR beta signatures. What the study reported, not specific to this receptor: Carriers of CMV infection plus the relevant HLA type were discriminated by the cumulative frequency of public TCR beta family members in the study cohort and in an independent roughly 320-donor cohort. The ex vivo response was dominated by HLA-C-restricted CMV-specific TCR beta clonotypes, which also provided the single most frequent clonotype in two of eight donors.

The receptor comes from a human donor in good health (CMV status not recorded). Some clones in this sample may be carry-over from other donors' samples. The source material was cultured CD8+ T cells from PBMCs, sampled from culture after CMV antigen stimulation. The chain uses TRBV15 and TRBJ2-3, and the D gene may be TRBD1, 5 bases matching. The sequence in DNA is TGTGCCACCTCAGGGATCCCAGATACGCAGTATTTT. Translated, it gives CATSGIPDTQYF.